This is a list of T cell receptor beta chains from one sample in a study of post-analysis software for immune sequencing data. One entry per CDR3 protein, called by TCRdb with MiXCR from the PCR reads. Here the sample spans roughly 570,000 distinct CDR3 sequences, roughly 34% being singletons. Sequencing was done on a sample of blood. Receptor source: a girl aged 2-17 years with multiple sclerosis. Each CDR3 is given with its conserved first and last residue. The D gene is left open where the match is weak. Clone size is shown for a subset of rows, as once, few, many or a class of expanded clone.

j_call d_call v_call clone_size cdr3_nt cdr3_aa
TRBJ1-1 TRBD1 TRBV18 . TGTGCCAGCTCCCCCAGGGGACAGGGGGTGAGAAGGAACACTGAAGCTTTCTTT CASSPRGQGVRRNTEAFF
TRBJ2-1 . TRBV3-1 . TGTGCCAGCAGCTTAACTAGCAATGAGCAGTTCTTC CASSLTSNEQFF
TRBJ1-2 . TRBV2 . TGTGCCAGCGTATCCTTTCGCCCTGCTGGCTACACCTTC CASVSFRPAGYTF
TRBJ1-5 TRBD1 TRBV28 few TGTGCCAGCAGCTCACAGGGGCGGAGCAATCAGCCCCAGCATTTT CASSSQGRSNQPQHF
TRBJ2-5 . TRBV12-3/TRBV12-4 many TGTGCCAGCAGGACGGAAGAGACCCAGTACTTC CASRTEETQYF
TRBJ2-3 . TRBV12-3/TRBV12-4 few TGTGCCAGCAGTTTGGGCTGGAGCACAGATACGCAGTATTTT CASSLGWSTDTQYF
TRBJ2-3 . TRBV5-1 . TGCGCCAGCAGCTCCGGGACTGACACAGATACGCAGTATTTT CASSSGTDTDTQYF
TRBJ2-1 TRBD1 TRBV7-9 few TGTGCCAGCAGCCAAGGGGGCATCCGCTCCTACAATGAGCAGTTCTTC CASSQGGIRSYNEQFF
TRBJ2-5 . TRBV11-2 few TGTGCCAGCAGCTTACTAACAGGCGGGCCCATGGGGGAGACCCAGTACTTC CASSLLTGGPMGETQYF
TRBJ2-1 TRBD2 TRBV5-6 few TGTGCCAGCAGCCCTACTAGCGGGGGGGCCGCTGAGCAGTTCTTC CASSPTSGGAAEQFF
TRBJ1-1 . TRBV11-2 few TGTGCCAGCAGCTTAGCCGGGGGGCTTTTGGGCACTGAAGCTTTCTTT CASSLAGGLLGTEAFF
TRBJ2-5 . TRBV20-1 few TGCAGTGCTAGTTCCCCGGGACTAGAGACCCAGTACTTC CSASSPGLETQYF
TRBJ2-7 . TRBV5-1 . TGCGCCAGCAGCGTGCAGGGTTCCTACGAGCAGTACTTC CASSVQGSYEQYF
TRBJ2-5 TRBD2 TRBV19 . TGTGCCAGTACGGCTAGCGGAGAGACCCAGTACTTC CASTASGETQYF
TRBJ2-1 TRBD2 TRBV4-1 few TGCGCCAGCAGACCCGTAGCGGGGGCTGAGCAGTTCTTC CASRPVAGAEQFF
TRBJ1-2 . TRBV12-3/TRBV12-4 few TGTGCCAGCAGTGGGGGCGGGCCGGCGGTGGAAGTCTATGGCTACACCTTC CASSGGGPAVEVYGYTF
TRBJ2-1 TRBD2 TRBV7-3 . TGTGCCAGCAGCAAGGGACTAGCGGGGTACAATGAGCAGTTCTTC CASSKGLAGYNEQFF
TRBJ1-1 . TRBV11-2 once TGTGCCAGCAGCGTCAGTAACACTGAAGCTTTCTTT CASSVSNTEAFF
TRBJ2-5 . TRBV3-1 few TGTGCCAGCAGCCAAGGCACACTACCAGACCAAGAGACCCAGTACTTC CASSQGTLPDQETQYF
TRBJ2-5 TRBD2 TRBV6-6 . TGTGCCAGCAGTTACCCGATTTCCCGGGGGGGGCAAGAGACCCAGTACTTC CASSYPISRGGQETQYF
TRBJ1-3 . TRBV20-1 . TGCAGTGCTAGAGCCACAACCTCTGGAAACACCATATATTTT CSARATTSGNTIYF
TRBJ2-7 . TRBV7-9 few TGTGCCAGCAGCACTTGGGGGGCCTCCTACGAGCAGTACTTC CASSTWGASYEQYF
TRBJ2-5 TRBD2 TRBV13 few TGTGCCAGCAGCGGGACTAGCAGGCAAGAGACCCAGTACTTC CASSGTSRQETQYF
TRBJ1-5 . TRBV5-1 . TGCGCCAGCAGCTTTGGGGGGGCCGACAATCAGCCCCAGCATTTT CASSFGGADNQPQHF
TRBJ2-7 . TRBV9 few TGTGCCAGCAGCCCGGCGGCTAGCGTTTCCTACGAGCAGTACTTC CASSPAASVSYEQYF
TRBJ1-4 . TRBV15 many TGTGCCACCAGCAGAGATCCCAGGGCTGTGAGTACCCAACTGTTTTTT CATSRDPRAVSTQLFF
TRBJ1-1 TRBD1 TRBV6-1 . TGTGCCAGCAGTGAAGCGGACAGGGGGCTGACGAGCACTGAAGCTTTCTTT CASSEADRGLTSTEAFF
TRBJ1-1 . TRBV9 . TGTGCCAGCAGCGTAGTTAGTCGGGGCGGGACTGAAGCTTTCTTT CASSVVSRGGTEAFF
TRBJ2-5 . TRBV29-1 . TGCAGCGTTTCGATTCAAGGGGGGAAAGAGACCCAGTACTTC CSVSIQGGKETQYF
TRBJ2-5 . TRBV6-2/TRBV6-3 few TGTGCCAGCAGTCCCGCCCCGACAGGATTCCGGGAGACCCAGTACTTC CASSPAPTGFRETQYF
TRBJ2-5 . TRBV4-1 once TGCGCCAGCAGCCAATTTTTGGTGACTGCTCAAGGGACCCAGTACTTC CASSQFLVTAQGTQYF
TRBJ2-5 . TRBV28 . TGTGCCAGCAGTTCGGTGGGGGAGACCCAGTACTTC CASSSVGETQYF
TRBJ1-6 TRBD1 TRBV7-6 few TGTGCCAGCAGACCGGGACAGGTTTTTTCACCCCTCCACTTT CASRPGQVFSPLHF
TRBJ2-3 TRBD2 TRBV29-1 once TGCAGCGTTGCCGGCGGGGGAAGCGGGTTCACAGATACGCAGTATTTT CSVAGGGSGFTDTQYF
TRBJ2-1 TRBD1 TRBV3-1 few TGTGCCAGCAGCCAAGATAAGGCCGGGACAGGGGGTCTCCCGCAGTTCTTC CASSQDKAGTGGLPQFF
TRBJ1-1 . TRBV7-9 . TGTGCCAGCAGCCCCTGGGGGGGTAGGACTGAAGCTTTCTTT CASSPWGGRTEAFF
TRBJ2-1 TRBD2 TRBV9 few TGTGCCAGCAGCGTAGGCGCCAGCGGGGGGGGTAGTGAGCAGTTCTTC CASSVGASGGGSEQFF
TRBJ1-5 . TRBV20-1 . TGCAGTGCCCAGAGGCTCCACAGCAATCAGCCCCAGCATTTT CSAQRLHSNQPQHF
TRBJ1-2 . TRBV20-1 . TGCAGTGCTAGAGGATTAGACAGGCTGACTAACTATGGCTACACCTTC CSARGLDRLTNYGYTF
TRBJ2-3 . TRBV5-6 . TGTGCCAGCAGCTTCCGTGGCGTTGGTACAGATACGCAGTATTTT CASSFRGVGTDTQYF